Listed below are T cell receptor beta chains from one sample, sequenced in a study of technical replicates of blood from a few donors. TCRdb's table, derived via immunoSEQ multiplex PCR, lists solely in-frame clones and lacks some. The sample yields roughly 79,000 clones, nearly 97% seen once. Material for sequencing was T cells isolated from PBMCs. Receptors originate from a human donor in good health. CDR3s include the opening cysteine and the closing phenylalanine or tryptophan. Each record gives: V gene, J gene, clone size, D gene, CDR3 DNA, CDR3 protein. The D gene is left open where the match is weak. Only some rows state a clone size, as once, few, many or a class for expanded clones.

TRBV30	TRBJ1-2	.	TRBD1	TGTGCCTACGGACAGGGGAACTATGGCTACACCTTC	CAYGQGNYGYTF
TRBV18	TRBJ2-5	.	.	TGTGCCAGCTCAAAAACTAGACTTCAAGAGACCCAGTACTTC	CASSKTRLQETQYF
TRBV4-3	TRBJ1-4	.	TRBD1	TGCGCCAGCAGACCAGGGGGCGCGGATGAAAAACTGTTTTTT	CASRPGGADEKLFF
TRBV5-4	TRBJ2-1	.	TRBD2	TGTGCCAGCAGCTTGTCTCCGGGAGGGCATTACAATGAGCAGTTCTTC	CASSLSPGGHYNEQFF
TRBV2	TRBJ2-7	.	TRBD2	TGTGCCATCCTCGGGGGGAGCGAATACGAGCAGTACTTC	CAILGGSEYEQYF
TRBV19	TRBJ2-5	.	TRBD2	TGTGCCACTGGGACTAGCGCCCAAGAGACCCAGTACTTC	CATGTSAQETQYF
TRBV6-5	TRBJ2-7	.	TRBD2	TGTGCCAGCAGTTACTCGACAAGCGGGGCCTACGAGCAGTACTTC	CASSYSTSGAYEQYF
TRBV7-6	TRBJ2-5	.	TRBD2	TGTGCCAGCAGCTTAGGAGGCGGGAGGGCCGGAGAGACCCAGTACTTC	CASSLGGGRAGETQYF
TRBV29-1	TRBJ1-4	.	.	TGCAGCGTTGAAAACGTGGAGATCGGTGAAAAACTGTTTTTT	CSVENVEIGEKLFF
TRBV28	TRBJ2-1	.	TRBD2	TGTGCCAGCAGTTTCCCCCTCCTAGCGGGGTCCAATGAGCAGTTCTTC	CASSFPLLAGSNEQFF
TRBV7-9	TRBJ1-5	.	TRBD1	TGTGCCAGCAGCCCGACAGGGGAAATCAATCAGCCCCAGCATTTT	CASSPTGEINQPQHF
TRBV29-1	TRBJ2-7	.	TRBD2	TGCAGCGTTGTACGCGGGAGGCAAGGAGAGCAGTACTTC	CSVVRGRQGEQYF
TRBV5-1	TRBJ2-2	few	TRBD2	TGCGCCAGCAGCCTGGGCGGCGGGAGGAACACCGGGGAGCTGTTTTTT	CASSLGGGRNTGELFF
TRBV5-6	TRBJ2-1	few	.	TGTGCCAGCAGCCTCAGGCGGGACAATGAGCAGTTCTTC	CASSLRRDNEQFF
TRBV30	TRBJ1-1	few	.	TGTGCCTGGAGTGGCCAGGCGTACACTGAAGCTTTCTTT	CAWSGQAYTEAFF
TRBV6-5	TRBJ1-1	.	.	TGTGCCAGCAGCGTGAACACTGAAGCTTTCTTT	CASSVNTEAFF
TRBV6-5	TRBJ1-3	.	.	TGTGCCAGCAGTTACTCGGGGGGATCTGGAAACACCATATATTTT	CASSYSGGSGNTIYF
TRBV7-6	TRBJ2-3	.	TRBD2	TGTGCCAGCAGCCAAGCGGGAGCTAGCACAGATACGCAGTATTTT	CASSQAGASTDTQYF
TRBV5-1	TRBJ1-5	.	TRBD1	TGCGCCAGCAGCCCCGGGACAGGGTGGAATCAGCCCCAGCATTTT	CASSPGTGWNQPQHF
TRBV19	TRBJ2-7	.	TRBD2	TGTGCCAGTAGTACGGGGACTAGTCATATCTACGAGCAGTACTTC	CASSTGTSHIYEQYF